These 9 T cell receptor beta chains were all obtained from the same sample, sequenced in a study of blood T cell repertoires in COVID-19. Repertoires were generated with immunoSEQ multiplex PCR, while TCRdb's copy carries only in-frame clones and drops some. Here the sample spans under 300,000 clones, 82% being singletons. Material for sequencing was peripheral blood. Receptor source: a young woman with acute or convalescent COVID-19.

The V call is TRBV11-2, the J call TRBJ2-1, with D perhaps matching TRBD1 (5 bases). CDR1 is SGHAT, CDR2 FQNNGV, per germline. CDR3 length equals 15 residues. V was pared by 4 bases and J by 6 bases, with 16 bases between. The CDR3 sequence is CASSSPTVRGNEQFF. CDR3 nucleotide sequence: TGTGCCAGCAGCTCCCCAACAGTTAGGGGCAATGAGCAGTTCTTC.

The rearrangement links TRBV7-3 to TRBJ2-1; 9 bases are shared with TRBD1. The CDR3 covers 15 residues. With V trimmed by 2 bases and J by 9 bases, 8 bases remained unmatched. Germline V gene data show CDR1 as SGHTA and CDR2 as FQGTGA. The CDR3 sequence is CASSLRGTGLSEQFF. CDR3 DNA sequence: TGTGCCAGCAGCTTACGCGGGACAGGGCTGAGTGAGCAGTTCTTC.

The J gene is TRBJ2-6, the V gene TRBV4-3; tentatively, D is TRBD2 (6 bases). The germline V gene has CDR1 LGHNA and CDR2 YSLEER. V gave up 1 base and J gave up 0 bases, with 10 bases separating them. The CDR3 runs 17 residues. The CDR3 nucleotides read TGCGCCAGCAGCCAAGTCTCCGGGAGCTCTGGGGCCAACGTCCTGACTTTC. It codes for CASSQVSGSSGANVLTF.

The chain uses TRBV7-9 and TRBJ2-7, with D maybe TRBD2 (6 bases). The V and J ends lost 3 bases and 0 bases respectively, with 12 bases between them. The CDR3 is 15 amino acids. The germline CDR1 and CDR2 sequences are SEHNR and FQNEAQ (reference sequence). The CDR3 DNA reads TGTGCCAGCAGCTTCCGGTCGGGAGACTCCTACGAGCAGTACTTC. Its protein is CASSFRSGDSYEQYF.

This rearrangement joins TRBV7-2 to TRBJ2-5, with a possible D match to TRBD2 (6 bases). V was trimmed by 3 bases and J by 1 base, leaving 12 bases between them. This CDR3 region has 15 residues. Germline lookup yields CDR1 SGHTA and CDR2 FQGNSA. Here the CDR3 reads CASSFGGGPQETQYF. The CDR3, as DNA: TGTGCCAGCAGCTTCGGGGGAGGACCCCAAGAGACCCAGTACTTC.

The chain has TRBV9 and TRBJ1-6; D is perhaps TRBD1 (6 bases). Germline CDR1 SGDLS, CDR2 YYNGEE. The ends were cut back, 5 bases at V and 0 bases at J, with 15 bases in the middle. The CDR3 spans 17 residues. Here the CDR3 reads CASSGHRVPSYNSPLHF. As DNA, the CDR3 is TGTGCCAGCAGTGGACACAGGGTTCCCTCCTATAATTCACCCCTCCACTTT.

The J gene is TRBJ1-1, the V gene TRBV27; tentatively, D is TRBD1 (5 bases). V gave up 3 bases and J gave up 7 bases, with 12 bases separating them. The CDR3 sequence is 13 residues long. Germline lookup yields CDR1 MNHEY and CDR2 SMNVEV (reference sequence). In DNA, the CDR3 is TGTGCCAGCAGTTTTTCTCGACAGCTTGAAGCTTTCTTT. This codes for CASSFSRQLEAFF.

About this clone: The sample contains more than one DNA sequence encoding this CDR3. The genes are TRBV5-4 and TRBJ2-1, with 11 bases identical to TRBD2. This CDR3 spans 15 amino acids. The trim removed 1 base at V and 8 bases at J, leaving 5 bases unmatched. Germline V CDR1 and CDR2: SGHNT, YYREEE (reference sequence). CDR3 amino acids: CASSLRLAGGDEQFF. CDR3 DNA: TGTGCCAGCAGCTTGCGTCTAGCGGGAGGAGATGAGCAGTTCTTC.

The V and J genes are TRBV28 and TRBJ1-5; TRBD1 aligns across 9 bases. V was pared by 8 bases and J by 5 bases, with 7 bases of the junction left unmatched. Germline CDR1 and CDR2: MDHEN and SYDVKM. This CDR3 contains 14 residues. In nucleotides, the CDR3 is TGTGCCAGCGGACTACAGGGGGCAGATCAGCCCCAGCATTTT. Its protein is CASGLQGADQPQHF.